The 22 T cell receptor beta chains below were found in one sample sequenced in a study of blood T cell repertoires in COVID-19. Profiled with immunoSEQ multiplex PCR; TCRdb holds only in-frame clones, not every one. The table records 330,000 or so clones, about 92% of them present only once. The sample comprised PBMCs or T cells enriched from blood (not recorded which). Receptors originate from a woman aged 25 to 39 who had recovered from COVID-19.

This chain uses TRBV5-1 with TRBJ2-5; D might be TRBD1 (6 bases). Germline CDR1 and CDR2: SGHRS and YFSETQ. This CDR3 has 15 residues. The germline V and J ends were trimmed by 4 bases and 1 base, with 14 bases remaining between them. The CDR3 spells CASSPADRLQETQYF. CDR3 DNA: TGCGCCAGCAGCCCCGCGGACAGACTCCAAGAGACCCAGTACTTC.

The J gene is TRBJ1-2, the V gene TRBV12-3 or TRBV12-4, with D possibly matching TRBD1 (5 bases). The CDR3 spans 13 residues. V lost 6 bases and J 4 bases, leaving 12 bases between the germline ends. The CDR3 DNA follows: TGTGCCAGCAGAACGGGACTGTCCTATGGCTACACCTTC. Translated: CASRTGLSYGYTF.

The rearrangement joins TRBV13 to TRBJ2-5; maybe TRBD1 (6 bases). Per germline, CDR1 PRHDT and CDR2 FYEKMQ (reference sequence). This CDR3 has 13 amino acids. V was trimmed by 5 bases and J by 8 bases, leaving 15 bases between them. In DNA form, the CDR3 reads TGTGCCAGCAGCAATAGAGGGGGATCCACCCAGTACTTC. Translating it yields CASSNRGGSTQYF. Based on the CDR3 plus reference TRBV13 and TRBJ2-5, the full variable domain is AAGVIQSPRHLIKEKRETATLKCYPIPRHDTVYWYQQGPGQDPQFLISFYEKMQSDKGSIPDRFSAQQFSDYHSELNMSSLELGDSALYFCASSNRGGSTQYFGPGTRLLVL.

The sample holds a few counts of this clone. The V gene is TRBV6-6, the J gene TRBJ2-7; maybe TRBD1 (5 bases). Germline lookup yields CDR1 MNHNY and CDR2 SVGAGI (reference sequence). The CDR3 length is 15 residues. V was trimmed by 0 bases and J by 4 bases, leaving 13 bases between them. CDR3 DNA: TGTGCCAGCAGTTACTCGAAAGCCAGGGCTTACGAGCAGTACTTC. It encodes CASSYSKARAYEQYF.

The chain links TRBV21-1 to TRBJ1-1; TRBD1, the D gene given by the table, was not confirmed from the DNA. TRBV21-1 is flagged as a pseudogene. CDR3 length equals 15 residues. As DNA, the CDR3 is TGTGCCAGCAGCAAAGCGCTCAGGGGTACGTCTGAAGCTTTCTTT. This gives the protein CASSKALRGTSEAFF.

Here the CDR3 reads CASSLSGMGNSPLHF. The CDR3 region has the DNA TGTGCCAGCAGCTTATCCGGGATGGGGAATTCACCCCTCCACTTT. The chain uses TRBV7-2 and TRBJ1-6; D ambiguous. Germline CDR1 and CDR2: SGHTA and FQGNSA. V was shortened by 2 bases and J by 7 bases, with 12 bases between the two germline ends. The CDR3 runs to 15 residues.

The V gene is TRBV5-1, the J gene TRBJ2-1, with 16 bases identical to TRBD2. There are 15 residues in the CDR3. Trimming removed 4 bases from V and 8 bases from J; junction bases left unmatched: 3. In germline, CDR1 is SGHRS, CDR2 YFSETQ. The CDR3 here is CASSPGLAGGDEQFF. CDR3 coding DNA: TGCGCCAGCAGCCCGGGACTAGCGGGAGGGGATGAGCAGTTCTTC.

The rearrangement joins TRBV6-5 to TRBJ2-1; D is possibly TRBD2 (7 bases). Germline V gene data show CDR1 as MNHEY and CDR2 as SVGAGI. The CDR3 has 13 amino acids. V lost 0 bases to trimming and J lost 10 bases, with 10 bases between them. CDR3: CASSYSTGGEQFF. In nucleotides, the CDR3 is TGTGCCAGCAGTTACTCGACGGGGGGCGAGCAGTTCTTC.

The J gene is TRBJ2-2, the V gene TRBV5-1; D is ambiguous. V was clipped by 2 bases and J by 1 base, with 9 bases between them. Per the germline V gene, CDR1 is SGHRS and CDR2 is YFSETQ. This CDR3 comprises 15 residues. For the CDR3, the DNA is TGCGCCAGCAGCTTATCGTCGGTGAACACCGGGGAGCTGTTTTTT. Amino acids: CASSLSSVNTGELFF.

The chain has TRBV25-1 and TRBJ2-3; D perhaps matches TRBD2 (6 bases). V dropped 5 bases and J dropped 3 bases, with 15 bases sitting between them. This CDR3 contains 15 residues. Germline V lookup: CDR1 MGHDK, CDR2 SYGVNS. CDR3 region: CASSHWRGETDTQYF. The CDR3 DNA is TGTGCCAGCAGTCACTGGAGGGGTGAAACAGATACGCAGTATTTT.

The rearrangement links TRBV2 to TRBJ1-1; TRBD1 might be the D (5 bases). The CDR3 totals 12 residues. V lost 5 bases and J lost 1, with 5 bases in between. The germline CDR1 and CDR2 sequences are SNHLY and FYNNEI. CDR3 coding DNA: TGTGCCAGCAGTACAGGGAACACTGAAGCTTTCTTT. Translating it yields CASSTGNTEAFF.

This sequence joins TRBV12-5 and TRBJ1-1; possible D gene TRBD1, 6 bases. V was cut by 0 bases and J by 11 bases, with 13 bases left in between. CDR1 and CDR2 from the germline V gene are LGHNT and FRNRAP. The CDR3 length is 13 residues. The CDR3 protein is CASGLVGGREAFF. CDR3 in DNA: TGTGCTAGTGGTTTGGTAGGGGGTAGAGAGGCTTTCTTT.

The J gene is TRBJ1-3, the V gene TRBV10-3, with D unresolved. Germline V gives CDR1 ENHRY, CDR2 SYGVKD. The CDR3 covers 15 residues. Trimming pared 1 base from V and 4 bases from J, leaving 11 bases between. The CDR3 bases are TGTGCCATCAGTGAGTTGGTGGGGAGAGGAAACACCATATATTTT. It codes for CAISELVGRGNTIYF.

This clone was picked up a small number of times. At the DNA level, this CDR3 is encoded by other sequences in the same sample as well. The J gene is TRBJ2-5, the V gene TRBV5-4, with TRBD2 matching over 7 bases. Trimming removed 0 bases from V and 1 base from J; junction bases left unmatched: 0. Germline V lookup: CDR1 SGHNT, CDR2 YYREEE (reference sequence). The CDR3 extends over 14 amino acids. The CDR3 protein is CASSLAGGQETQYF. In DNA form, the CDR3 reads TGTGCCAGCAGCTTGGCGGGGGGCCAAGAGACCCAGTACTTC.

The gene calls are TRBV4-1 and TRBJ1-6; no firm D call. The CDR3 totals 14 residues. Per the germline V gene, CDR1 is MGHRA and CDR2 is YSYEKL. V gave up 1 base and J gave up 8 bases, with 9 bases separating them. The chain's CDR3 is CASSQAIEHSPLHF. For the CDR3, the DNA is TGCGCCAGCAGCCAAGCGATAGAGCATTCACCCCTCCACTTT.

This clone was counted a single time. The rearrangement uses TRBV29-1 and TRBJ2-7; D remains ambiguous. CDR3 length: 12 amino acids. Per germline, CDR1 SQVTM and CDR2 ANQGSEA. V gave up 5 bases and J gave up 0 bases, with 8 bases separating them. In DNA, the CDR3 is TGCAGCGTTACGGAGAGCTCCTACGAGCAGTACTTC. Translation gives CSVTESSYEQYF.

This rearrangement joins TRBV23-1 to TRBJ2-2, with a possible D match to TRBD2 (5 bases). TRBV23-1 is treated as an ORF (open reading frame) with a function not yet certain. This CDR3 has 16 amino acids. Trimming shortened V by 0 bases and J by 4 bases, and 12 bases separated the two germline ends. CDR3 DNA: TGCGCCAGCAGTCAATCGATCCGGGGTGGCACCGGGGAGCTGTTTTTT. Protein product: CASSQSIRGGTGELFF.

The rearrangement links TRBV6-5 to TRBJ2-1; 9 bases are shared with TRBD1. V was pared by 5 bases and J by 0 bases, with 2 bases of the junction left unmatched. Germline V CDR1 and CDR2: MNHEY, SVGAGI. This CDR3 spans 15 amino acids. The CDR3 loop is CASSRTGVSYNEQFF. The CDR3 DNA is TGTGCCAGCAGTCGGACAGGGGTCTCCTACAATGAGCAGTTCTTC.

This chain uses TRBV28 with TRBJ1-4; TRBD1 agrees at 9 bases. Germline V gene lookup returns CDR1 MDHEN and CDR2 SYDVKM. There are 14 residues in the CDR3. Unmatched junction bases numbered 5, after V lost 5 bases and J lost 7 bases. The CDR3 protein is CASSNRGQVEKLFF. The CDR3 region has the DNA TGTGCCAGCAGTAACAGGGGGCAGGTTGAAAAACTGTTTTTT.

This chain links TRBV28 with TRBJ2-1; D is possibly TRBD2 (6 bases). The ends were cut back, 4 bases at V and 0 bases at J, with 25 bases in the middle. Germline loops: CDR1 MDHEN, CDR2 SYDVKM. CDR3 size: 20 residues. CDR3 sequence: CASSSRTDTRRAFSYNEQFF. The CDR3 DNA reads as TGTGCCAGCAGTTCCCGAACAGATACTAGGAGGGCCTTCTCCTACAATGAGCAGTTCTTC.

The genes are TRBV19 and TRBJ2-1; 8 positions match TRBD2. V was pared by 5 bases and J by 5 bases, with 8 bases of the junction left unmatched. CDR1 and CDR2 from the germline V gene are LNHDA and SQIVND (reference sequence). The CDR3 spans 15 residues. For the CDR3, the DNA is TGTGCCAGTAGTTCAGCGGGAGTCATCCACAATGAGCAGTTCTTC. Residues: CASSSAGVIHNEQFF.

The chain joins TRBV28 to TRBJ2-6, with no clear D. Germline lookup yields CDR1 MDHEN and CDR2 SYDVKM. Between the trimmed V and J ends, which lost 7 bases and 2 bases, there was a span of 9 bases. The CDR3 totals 14 residues. The CDR3 nucleotides are TGTGCCAGCACCGTGACACCTGGGGCCAACGTCCTGACTTTC. This translates into CASTVTPGANVLTF.